This record looks at one TCR beta chain sequence and its context. Measured with immunoSEQ multiplex PCR; TCRdb has only the in-frame clones, and not every one. Of some 15,000 clones in the sample, 95% to 96% were seen once. The germline V gene encodes CDR1 SQVTM and CDR2 ANQGSEA. Trimming stripped 5 bases from V and 0 bases from J, with 17 bases between. The CDR3 has 15 amino acids. Time point here: baseline, week 1 (first vaccination visit). Treatment defined: pre-vaccination baseline after standard-of-care therapy. The sample comes from a study of a mutant IDH1 vaccine in newly diagnosed glioma. Study-level background: Most had both radiotherapy and temozolomide beforehand; others had only one.

The chain joins TRBV29-1 to TRBJ2-7; perhaps TRBD1 as D (5 bases). The sequence was obtained from a woman aged 18-29 years with glioma. Some clones in this sample may be carry-over from other donors' samples. This specimen was peripheral blood mononuclear cells (PBMCs), taken from a glioma patient treated with radiotherapy, temozolomide or both. CDR3 amino acids: CSVTAGQAFSYEQYF. In DNA, the CDR3 is TGCAGCGTTACCGCCGGACAAGCTTTCTCCTACGAGCAGTACTTC.